This TCR beta chain was captured by sequencing in a study of T cell changes during pregnancy in multiple sclerosis. The assay was immunoSEQ multiplex PCR, and TCRdb's table has in-frame clones only and misses some. Of tens of thousands of clones listed, around 93% are singletons. In germline, CDR1 is SGHVS, CDR2 FNYEAQ. The ends lost 0 bases at V and 10 bases at J; junction bases unmatched: 9. This CDR3 spans 17 amino acids. The chain employs TRBV7-6 and TRBJ1-6, with TRBD1 identical over 10 bases. This clonotype was sampled from a female donor with multiple sclerosis, enrolled in a pregnancy study. The starting material was peripheral blood, obtained after pregnancy. DNA of the CDR3: TGTGCCAGCAGCTTAGCGCCGGGACAGGGGAGAGACTCACCCCTCCACTTT. Its translation: CASSLAPGQGRDSPLHF.